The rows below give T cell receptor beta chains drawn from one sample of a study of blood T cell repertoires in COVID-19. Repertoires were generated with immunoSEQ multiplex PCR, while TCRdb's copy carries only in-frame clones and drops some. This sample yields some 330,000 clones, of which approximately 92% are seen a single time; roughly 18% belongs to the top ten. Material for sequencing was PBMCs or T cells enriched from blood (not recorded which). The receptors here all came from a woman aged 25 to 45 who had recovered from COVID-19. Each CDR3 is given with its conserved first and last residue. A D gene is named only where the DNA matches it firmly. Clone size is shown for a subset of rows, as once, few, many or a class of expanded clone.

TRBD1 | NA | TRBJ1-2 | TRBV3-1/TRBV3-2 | CASRPGDQGVSYGYTF | TGTGCCAGCAGGCCAGGAGACCAGGGGGTGAGCTATGGCTACACCTTC
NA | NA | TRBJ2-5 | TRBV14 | CASSQLRETQYF | TGTGCCAGCAGCCAACTGCGAGAGACCCAGTACTTC
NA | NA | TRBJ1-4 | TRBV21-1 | CASSKGTADNEKLFF | TGTGCCAGCAGCAAGGGGACAGCGGACAATGAAAAACTGTTTTTT
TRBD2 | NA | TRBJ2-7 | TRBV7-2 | CASSTLAGVYEQYF | TGTGCCAGCAGCACACTAGCGGGGGTCTACGAGCAGTACTTC
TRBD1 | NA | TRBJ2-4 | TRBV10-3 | CAIMSSQGENIQYF | TGTGCCATCATGAGCTCCCAGGGGGAAAACATTCAGTACTTC
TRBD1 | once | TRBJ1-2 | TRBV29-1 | CSVEVGTGYGYTF | TGCAGCGTTGAAGTGGGGACAGGCTATGGCTACACCTTC
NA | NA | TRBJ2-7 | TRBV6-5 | CASSQYIFTSYEQYF | TGTGCCAGCAGTCAATACATCTTTACCTCCTACGAGCAGTACTTC
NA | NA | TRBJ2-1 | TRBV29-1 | CSGTTGSSYNEQFF | TGCAGCGGGACCACAGGGAGCTCCTACAATGAGCAGTTCTTC
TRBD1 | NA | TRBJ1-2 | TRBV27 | CASSSYPGQGFHGYTF | TGTGCCAGCAGTTCTTACCCGGGACAGGGGTTCCATGGCTACACCTTC
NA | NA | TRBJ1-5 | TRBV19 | CASSRGVNQPQHF | TGTGCCAGCAGCAGGGGTGTCAATCAGCCCCAGCATTTT
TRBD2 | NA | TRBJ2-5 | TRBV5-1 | CASSQLAGGLKETQYF | TGCGCCAGCAGCCAACTAGCGGGGGGGCTAAAAGAGACCCAGTACTTC
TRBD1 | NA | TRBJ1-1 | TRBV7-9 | CASSSTGGGTEAFF | TGTGCCAGCAGCTCGACAGGGGGTGGAACTGAAGCTTTCTTT
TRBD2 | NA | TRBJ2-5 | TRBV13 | CASRLTSGGQETQYF | TGTGCCAGCAGACTGACTAGCGGGGGGCAAGAGACCCAGTACTTC
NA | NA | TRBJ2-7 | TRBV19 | CASSFGHGYEQYF | TGTGCCAGTAGTTTCGGACATGGCTACGAGCAGTACTTC
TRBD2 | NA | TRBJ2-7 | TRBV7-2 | CASSLAFVGTSNEQYF | TGTGCCAGCAGCTTAGCGTTTGTTGGGACTAGTAACGAGCAGTACTTC
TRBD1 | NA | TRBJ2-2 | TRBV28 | CASSLEGQGAAGELFF | TGTGCCAGCAGTTTAGAGGGGCAGGGGGCTGCCGGGGAGCTGTTTTTT
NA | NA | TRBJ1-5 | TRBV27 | CASSLQGNYQPQHF | TGTGCCAGCAGTTTACAGGGCAATTATCAGCCCCAGCATTTT
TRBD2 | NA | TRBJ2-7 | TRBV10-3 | CAISASGREGGQYF | TGTGCCATCAGTGCTAGCGGGAGGGAAGGCGGGCAGTACTTC
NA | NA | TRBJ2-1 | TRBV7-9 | CASRRGNNEQFF | TGTGCCAGCAGACGCGGAAACAATGAGCAGTTCTTC
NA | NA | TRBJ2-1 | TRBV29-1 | CSVELDTRYNEQFF | TGCAGCGTTGAATTAGACACCCGCTACAATGAGCAGTTCTTC
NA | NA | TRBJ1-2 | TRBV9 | CASSVGWATNYGYTF | TGTGCCAGCAGCGTAGGGTGGGCGACTAACTATGGCTACACCTTC
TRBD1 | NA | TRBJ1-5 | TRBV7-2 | CASSFDRVRPQHF | TGTGCCAGCAGCTTCGACAGGGTCCGGCCCCAGCATTTT